Presented here are 18 T cell receptor beta chains from one specimen sequenced in a study of blood T cell repertoires in COVID-19. Sequencing was performed with immunoSEQ multiplex PCR; in TCRdb, only in-frame clones are kept and a portion is missing. The sample includes over 80,000 clones, approximately 74% of them seen just once. Sequencing was done on a sample of peripheral blood. The source is an older man with COVID-19, enrolled during active disease.

The gene calls are TRBV6-2 or TRBV6-3 and TRBJ2-3; 9 bases are shared with TRBD2. J lost 7 bases, V lost 4 bases, and 3 bases had no gene match. The length of the CDR3 is 13 residues. Per the germline V gene, CDR1 is MNHEY and CDR2 is SVGEGT. The CDR3 spells CASSSGLANTQYF. Here the CDR3 DNA reads TGTGCCAGCAGTTCGGGACTAGCAAATACGCAGTATTTT.

The chain employs TRBV19 and TRBJ2-7, with 13 bases lining up with TRBD2. This CDR3 has 16 residues. Germline V gives CDR1 LNHDA, CDR2 SQIVND (reference sequence). Trimming cost V 4 bases and J 5 bases; bases outside gene matches: 8. The CDR3 DNA is TGTGCCAGTAGTACTTCAGGACTAGCGGGAGTTCACGAGCAGTACTTC. The encoded protein is CASSTSGLAGVHEQYF.

This clone was seen only once. The chain employs TRBV14 and TRBJ2-1; 9 bases align to TRBD1. The CDR3 totals 16 residues. Germline CDR1 and CDR2: SGHDN and FVKESK. The V and J ends lost 4 bases and 5 bases, in that order; junction bases with no gene match: 9. The CDR3 nucleotides are TGTGCCAGCAGCCGATTACCGGGACAGGGTGACAATGAGCAGTTCTTC. Translation: CASSRLPGQGDNEQFF.

This clone was seen a handful of times. The V call is TRBV6-5, the J call TRBJ2-7, with 7 positions matching TRBD1. V gave up 6 bases and J gave up 3 bases; unmatched junction bases: 5. The CDR3 covers 13 residues. Germline CDR1 and CDR2: MNHEY and SVGAGI. In nucleotides, the CDR3 is TGTGCCAGCAGACGGGACAGCTACTACGAGCAGTACTTC. Protein product: CASRRDSYYEQYF.

V and J are TRBV7-6 and TRBJ2-7; possibly TRBD1 for D (6 bases). V gave up 2 bases and J gave up 6 bases, with 11 bases separating them. Per the germline V gene, CDR1 is SGHVS and CDR2 is FNYEAQ. CDR3 length: 13 residues. The CDR3: CASSLNRAVEQYF. DNA for the CDR3: TGTGCCAGCAGCTTAAACAGGGCGGTCGAGCAGTACTTC.

The chain has TRBV19 and TRBJ1-1; possibly TRBD1 for D (6 bases). The CDR3 is 12 residues long. CDR1 and CDR2 (germline): LNHDA, SQIVND (reference sequence). V lost 4 bases to trimming and J lost 6 bases, with 9 bases between them. CDR3 sequence (DNA): TGTGCCAGTAGTAAACAGGGACCTGAAGCTTTCTTT. It yields the protein CASSKQGPEAFF.

The rearrangement links TRBV27 to TRBJ1-2; D is unclear. The CDR3 loop spans 17 amino acids. The V gene's germline CDR1 is MNHEY and CDR2 SMNVEV (reference sequence). V shed 4 bases and J shed 5 bases, with 23 bases lying between them. As DNA, the CDR3 is TGTGCCAGCAGTTGGGTGTCAGGTGTTAGTTCGAATTATGGCTACACCTTC. Its translation is CASSWVSGVSSNYGYTF.

The chain uses TRBV29-1 and TRBJ1-4; 9 bases line up with TRBD1. Germline V gives CDR1 SQVTM, CDR2 ANQGSEA. V dropped 4 bases and J dropped 8; count of bases not matched to a gene: 5. The CDR3 spans 13 residues. CDR3 nucleotides: TGCAGCGTTGTGACAGGGGGGGCGGAAAAACTGTTTTTT. Amino acid sequence: CSVVTGGAEKLFF.

The V gene is TRBV24-1, the J gene TRBJ2-1; 11 positions match TRBD2. Germline CDR1 reads KGHDR; CDR2 reads SFDVKD. J lost 8 bases, V lost 7 bases, and 15 bases had no gene match. The CDR3 is made up of 17 amino acids. CDR3 DNA sequence: TGTGCCACCAGCCCAACTACTAGCGGGAGTAAGAATCATGAGCAGTTCTTC. Protein product: CATSPTTSGSKNHEQFF.

The rearrangement uses TRBV5-6 and TRBJ1-2, with a tentative D call TRBD1 (5 bases). V gave up 0 bases and J gave up 1 base, with 13 bases separating them. Germline V gives CDR1 SGHDT, CDR2 YYEEEE. The CDR3 contains 16 residues. The CDR3 region has the DNA TGTGCCAGCAGCTTGGCCTGGCAGGGAATTAACTATGGCTACACCTTC. The encoded protein is CASSLAWQGINYGYTF.

The CDR3 DNA reads as TGCGCCAGCAGCTTGGCCCCGCTAGCGGGACTGGAGACCCAGTACTTC. The encoded protein is CASSLAPLAGLETQYF. This chain links TRBV5-1 with TRBJ2-5; the match to TRBD2 covers 9 bases. Germline V lookup: CDR1 SGHRS, CDR2 YFSETQ. CDR3 length equals 16 residues. V was clipped by 0 bases and J by 5 bases; unmatched bases: 8.

The chain joins TRBV7-9 to TRBJ1-4; 9 bases map to TRBD1. The V and J ends lost 4 bases and 3 bases, in that order; junction bases with no gene match: 3. Germline CDR1 SEHNR, CDR2 FQNEAQ (reference sequence). The CDR3 totals 15 residues. CDR3 nucleotides: TGTGCCAGCAGCTCCGGGACAGGGTCTAATGAAAAACTGTTTTTT. This encodes CASSSGTGSNEKLFF.

The chain couples TRBV7-2 to TRBJ1-1; 9 bases are shared with TRBD1. The germline gives CDR1 SGHTA, CDR2 FQGNSA. CDR3 length equals 13 residues. V lost 5 bases and J lost 6; bases outside the gene matches: 4. The CDR3 DNA reads as TGTGCCAGCAGCCAACAGGGGGCCGCTGAAGCTTTCTTT. Translating it yields CASSQQGAAEAFF.

The CDR3 nucleotides are TGTGCCAGCAGCTTAACCCGGCAGGCGAACACCGGGGAGCTGTTTTTT. It yields the protein CASSLTRQANTGELFF. This chain uses TRBV11-3 with TRBJ2-2; D is unclear. The germline V and J ends were trimmed by 2 bases and 0 bases, with 10 bases remaining between them. The germline V gene has CDR1 SGHNT and CDR2 YENEEA. The CDR3 consists of 16 residues.

The rearrangement links TRBV7-8 to TRBJ2-2, with D maybe TRBD1 (6 bases). This CDR3 has 15 amino acids. CDR1 is SGHVS, CDR2 FQNEAQ, per germline. Between the trimmed V and J ends, which lost 4 bases and 5 bases, there was a span of 14 bases. CDR3 sequence: CASSSRRTVTGELFF. The DNA for the CDR3 is TGTGCCAGCAGCTCCCGCCGGACAGTGACCGGGGAGCTGTTTTTT.

The chain is built from TRBV7-9 and TRBJ1-1; D possibly corresponds to TRBD1 (6 bases). The CDR3 sequence is 12 residues long. V was shortened by 8 bases and J by 6 bases, with 13 bases between the two germline ends. CDR1 and CDR2 from the germline V gene are SEHNR and FQNEAQ (reference sequence). The CDR3 protein is CASLSEGAEAFF. As DNA, the CDR3 is TGTGCCAGCCTAAGCGAGGGGGCTGAAGCTTTCTTT.

A few counts support this clone. This sequence joins TRBV10-3 and TRBJ2-3; 9 bases fit TRBD2. Germline V CDR1 and CDR2: ENHRY, SYGVKD. This CDR3 region has 17 residues. With 0 bases clipped from V and 4 bases from J, the junction kept 8 bases outside the gene matches. Here the CDR3 reads CAISESLAGIMADTQYF. The CDR3 nucleotides are TGTGCCATCAGTGAGTCCCTAGCGGGAATAATGGCAGATACGCAGTATTTT.

This chain joins TRBV3-1 (or the pseudogene TRBV3-2) and TRBJ1-5, with no clear D. The CDR3 is 13 amino acids. Germline CDR1 reads LGHDT; CDR2 reads YNNKEL (reference sequence). Deletions cut 2 bases from V and 8 bases from J, with 10 bases between. This chain's CDR3 is CASSQFPGEPQHF. In DNA form, the CDR3 reads TGTGCCAGCAGCCAATTCCCGGGAGAGCCCCAGCATTTT.